This T cell receptor beta chain emerged from a study of blood T cell repertoires in COVID-19 (dated by TCRdb to about 2020). Study-wide context: Collaborator samples came from the United States, Italy and Spain and covered acute and convalescent phases of COVID-19. The prospective study material was composed of cDNA or gDNA derived from T cells, B-cell-depleted T cells, or PBMCs. Deeply sampled blood TCRbeta repertoires from subjects exposed to, actively infected with, or recovered from COVID-19 were included in the dataset. The repertoires were released in a freely available public database meant as a resource for research on the immune response to SARS-CoV-2. Samples came from the ongoing ImmuneRACE study (first 160 participants) plus 1,254 subjects from 6 global collaborators. A de-identified subject ID, COVID-19 status, age in years and sex were almost always included in the sample metadata. Where available, HLA class I and class II types were obtained from metadata supplied by the sample provider rather than from assay-based typing. Here is what the overall study found, with its caveats: Clinical and demographic metadata were provided uncurated, with the amount varying by source and participant.

The collaborating institutions used their own protocols to collect whole blood in K2EDTA tubes. Collaborator samples were shipped for TCRbeta analysis as frozen whole blood, isolated PBMCs, or DNA extracted from either sample type. TCRbeta CDR3 regions were amplified from genomic DNA by means of the immunoSEQ Assay, a bias-controlled multiplex PCR. On the authors' methods: Within the assay, amplification of reference gene primers was used to estimate how many nucleated cells each sample contained. To quantify the absolute abundance of each unique TCRbeta CDR3 rearrangement, sequence reads were collapsed and filtered. For each sample, productive Simpson clonality was calculated by taking the square root of Simpson's diversity index across productive rearrangements. TCRdb took this table from immuneACCESS and kept in-frame rearrangements with V and J called. Such tables lack part of the clones; where checked against another copy, unresolved V genes explain under half of the gap, and the rest is unexplained. The V and J calls and the clone size are those of that table, but D and trimming were determined from the DNA. The sample data list about 98,000 clones, and roughly 80% of these were observed just once. Roughly 18% of the sample rests with the top ten.

Taken from the germline V gene, the CDR1 and CDR2 loops are SGDLS and YYNGEE. The germline V end is reduced by 3 bases and the J end by 5 bases; junction bases left unmatched: 7. Spanning cysteine to phenylalanine, the CDR3 consists of 15 amino acids. Only the CDR3 region is kept as DNA, spanning 45 bases read in frame from base 1. Points on this clone: The target of this receptor is not known. The input lacks base qualities; no much larger clone sits a single base away.

Sequencing was performed on peripheral blood. This clonotype originated in a man older than 75 with acute or convalescent COVID-19. The rearrangement joined TRBV9 to TRBJ2-3, with 9 bases in between that match TRBD1. The DNA sequence follows: TGTGCCAGCAGCGGCGGGACAGGGATGAGAGATACGCAGTATTTT. The translation is CASSGGTGMRDTQYF.